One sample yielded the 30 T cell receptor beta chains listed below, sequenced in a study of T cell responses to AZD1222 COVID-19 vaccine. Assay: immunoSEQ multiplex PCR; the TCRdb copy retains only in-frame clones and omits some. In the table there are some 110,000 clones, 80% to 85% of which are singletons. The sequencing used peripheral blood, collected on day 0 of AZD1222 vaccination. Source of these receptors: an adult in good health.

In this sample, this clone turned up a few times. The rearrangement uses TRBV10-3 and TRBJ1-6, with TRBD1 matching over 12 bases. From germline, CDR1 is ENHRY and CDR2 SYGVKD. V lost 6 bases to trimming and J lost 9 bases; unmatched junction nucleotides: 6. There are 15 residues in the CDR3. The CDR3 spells CAISTGTGGISPLHF. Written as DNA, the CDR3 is TGTGCCATCAGCACCGGGACAGGGGGCATTTCACCCCTCCACTTT.

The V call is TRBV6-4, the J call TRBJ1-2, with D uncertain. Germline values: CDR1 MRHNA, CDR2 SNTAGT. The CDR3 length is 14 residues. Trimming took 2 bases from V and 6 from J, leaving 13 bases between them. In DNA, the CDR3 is TGTGCCAGCAGTGACCCGCCGAATCAGAATGGCTACACCTTC. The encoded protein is CASSDPPNQNGYTF.

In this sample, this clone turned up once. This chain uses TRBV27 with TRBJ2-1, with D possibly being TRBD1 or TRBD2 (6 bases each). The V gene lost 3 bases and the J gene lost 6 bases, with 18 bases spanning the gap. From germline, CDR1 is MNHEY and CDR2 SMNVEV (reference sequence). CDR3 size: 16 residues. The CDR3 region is CASSFLGGGGGNEQFF. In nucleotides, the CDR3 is TGTGCCAGCAGTTTCCTAGGAGGAGGGGGAGGCAATGAGCAGTTCTTC.

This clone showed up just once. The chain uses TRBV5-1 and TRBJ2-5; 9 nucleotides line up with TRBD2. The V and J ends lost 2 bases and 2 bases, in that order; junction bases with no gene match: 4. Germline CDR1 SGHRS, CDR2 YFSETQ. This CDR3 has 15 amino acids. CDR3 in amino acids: CASSFAGGRQETQYF. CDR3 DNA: TGCGCCAGCAGCTTCGCGGGAGGGCGGCAAGAGACCCAGTACTTC.

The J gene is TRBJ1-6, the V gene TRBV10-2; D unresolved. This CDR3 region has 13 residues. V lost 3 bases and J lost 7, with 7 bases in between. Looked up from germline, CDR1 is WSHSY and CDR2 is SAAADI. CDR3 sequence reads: CASSDTENSPLHF. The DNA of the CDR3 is TGCGCCAGCAGTGATACGGAGAATTCACCCCTCCACTTT.

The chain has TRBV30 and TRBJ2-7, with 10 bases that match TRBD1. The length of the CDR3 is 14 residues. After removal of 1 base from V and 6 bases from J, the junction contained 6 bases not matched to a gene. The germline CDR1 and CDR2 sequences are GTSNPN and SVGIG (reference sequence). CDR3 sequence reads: CAWSEGTGVGEQYF. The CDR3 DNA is TGTGCCTGGAGTGAGGGGACAGGGGTGGGCGAGCAGTACTTC.

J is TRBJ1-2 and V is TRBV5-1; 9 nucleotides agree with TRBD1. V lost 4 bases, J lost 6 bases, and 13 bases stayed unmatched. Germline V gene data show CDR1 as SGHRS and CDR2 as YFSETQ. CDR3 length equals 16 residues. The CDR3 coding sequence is TGCGCCAGCAGCATCACAGGGGGCAATCTTCCAAATGGCTACACCTTC. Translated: CASSITGGNLPNGYTF.

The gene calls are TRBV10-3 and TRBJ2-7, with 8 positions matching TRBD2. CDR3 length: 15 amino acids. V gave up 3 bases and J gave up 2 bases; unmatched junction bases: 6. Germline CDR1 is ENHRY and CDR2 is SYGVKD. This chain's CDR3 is CAISDRGTRTYEQYF. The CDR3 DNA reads TGTGCCATCAGTGATCGGGGGACTAGGACCTACGAGCAGTACTTC.

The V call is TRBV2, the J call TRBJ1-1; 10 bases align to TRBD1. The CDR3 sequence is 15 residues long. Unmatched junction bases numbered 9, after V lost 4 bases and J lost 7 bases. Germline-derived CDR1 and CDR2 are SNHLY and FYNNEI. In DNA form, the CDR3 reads TGTGCCAGCAGTGTCCGGGACAGGGGTGGTGTTGAAGCTTTCTTT. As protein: CASSVRDRGGVEAFF. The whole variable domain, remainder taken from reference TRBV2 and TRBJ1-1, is EPEVTQTPSHQVTQMGQEVILRCVPISNHLYFYWYRQILGQKVEFLVSFYNNEISEKSEIFDDQFSVERPDGSNFTLKIRSTKLEDSAMYFCASSVRDRGGVEAFFGQGTRLTVV.

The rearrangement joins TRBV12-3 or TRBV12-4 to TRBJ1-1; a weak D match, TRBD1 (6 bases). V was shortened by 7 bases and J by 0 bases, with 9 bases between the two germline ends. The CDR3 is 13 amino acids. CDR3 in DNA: TGTGCCAGCATTGGACAGATGAACACTGAAGCTTTCTTT. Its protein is CASIGQMNTEAFF.

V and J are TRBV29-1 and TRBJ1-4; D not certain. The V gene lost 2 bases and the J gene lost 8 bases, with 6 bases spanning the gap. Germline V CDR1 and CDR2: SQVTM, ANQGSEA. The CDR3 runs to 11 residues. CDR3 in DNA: TGCAGCGTTGAAAGGGAGGAAAAACTGTTTTTT. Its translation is CSVEREEKLFF.

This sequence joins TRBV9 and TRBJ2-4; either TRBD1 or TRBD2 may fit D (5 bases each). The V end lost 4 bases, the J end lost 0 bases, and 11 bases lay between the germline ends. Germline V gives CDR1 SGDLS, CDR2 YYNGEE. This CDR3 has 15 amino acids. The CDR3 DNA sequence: TGTGCCAGCAGCCCTTCCGGGACAGCCAAAAACATTCAGTACTTC. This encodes CASSPSGTAKNIQYF.

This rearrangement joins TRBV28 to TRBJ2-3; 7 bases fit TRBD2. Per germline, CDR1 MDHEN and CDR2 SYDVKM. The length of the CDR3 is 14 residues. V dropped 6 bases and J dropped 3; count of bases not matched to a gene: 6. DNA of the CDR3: TGTGCCAGCAGCCCTGGGGGGGAGACAGATACGCAGTATTTT. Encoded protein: CASSPGGETDTQYF.

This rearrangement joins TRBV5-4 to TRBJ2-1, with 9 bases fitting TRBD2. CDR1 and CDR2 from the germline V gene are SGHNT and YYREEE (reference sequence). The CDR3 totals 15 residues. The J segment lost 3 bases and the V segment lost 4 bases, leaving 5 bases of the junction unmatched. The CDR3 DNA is TGTGCCAGCAGCATTAGCGGGAGAGACTACAATGAGCAGTTCTTC. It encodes CASSISGRDYNEQFF.

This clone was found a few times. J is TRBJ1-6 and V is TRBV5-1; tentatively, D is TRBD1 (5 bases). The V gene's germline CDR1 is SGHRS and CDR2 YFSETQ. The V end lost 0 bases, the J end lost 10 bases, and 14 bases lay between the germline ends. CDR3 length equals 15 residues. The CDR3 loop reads CASSLGAGYGSPLHF. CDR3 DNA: TGCGCCAGCAGCTTGGGTGCAGGGTATGGGTCACCCCTCCACTTT.

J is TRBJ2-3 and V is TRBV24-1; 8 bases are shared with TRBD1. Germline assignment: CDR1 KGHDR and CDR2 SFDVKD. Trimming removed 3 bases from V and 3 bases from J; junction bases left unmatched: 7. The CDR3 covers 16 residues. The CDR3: CATSDPQGASTDTQYF. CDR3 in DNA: TGTGCCACCAGTGATCCGCAGGGGGCATCGACAGATACGCAGTATTTT.

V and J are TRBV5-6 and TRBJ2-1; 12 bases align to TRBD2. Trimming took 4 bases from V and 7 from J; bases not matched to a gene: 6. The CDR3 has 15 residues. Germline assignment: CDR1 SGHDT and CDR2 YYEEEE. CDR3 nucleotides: TGTGCCAGCAGCCTAGGACTAGCGGGACAGAATGAGCAGTTCTTC. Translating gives CASSLGLAGQNEQFF.

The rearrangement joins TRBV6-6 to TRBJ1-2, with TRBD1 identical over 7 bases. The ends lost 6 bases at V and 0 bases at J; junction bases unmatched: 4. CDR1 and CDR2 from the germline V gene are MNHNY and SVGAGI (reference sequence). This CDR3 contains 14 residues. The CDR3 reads CASSRTGANYGYTF. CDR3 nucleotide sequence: TGTGCCAGCAGCCGCACAGGGGCTAACTATGGCTACACCTTC.

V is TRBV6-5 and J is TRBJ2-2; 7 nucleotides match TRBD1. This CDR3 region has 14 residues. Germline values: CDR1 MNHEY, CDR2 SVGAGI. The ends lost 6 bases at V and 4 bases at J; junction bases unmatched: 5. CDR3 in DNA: TGTGCCAGCAGACCGGGACAGATCACCGGGGAGCTGTTTTTT. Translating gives CASRPGQITGELFF.

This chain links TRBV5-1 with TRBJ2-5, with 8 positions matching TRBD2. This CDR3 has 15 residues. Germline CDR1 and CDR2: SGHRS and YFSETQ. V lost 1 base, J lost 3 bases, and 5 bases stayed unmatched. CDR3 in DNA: TGCGCCAGCAGCTTGAATAGCGGGATAAAAGAGACCCAGTACTTC. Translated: CASSLNSGIKETQYF.

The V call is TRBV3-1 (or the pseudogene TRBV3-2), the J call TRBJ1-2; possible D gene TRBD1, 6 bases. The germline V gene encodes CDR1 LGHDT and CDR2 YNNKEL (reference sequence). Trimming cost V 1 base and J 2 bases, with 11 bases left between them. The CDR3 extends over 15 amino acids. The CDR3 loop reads CASSQARGANYGYTF. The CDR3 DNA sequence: TGTGCCAGCAGCCAAGCGAGGGGGGCAAACTATGGCTACACCTTC.

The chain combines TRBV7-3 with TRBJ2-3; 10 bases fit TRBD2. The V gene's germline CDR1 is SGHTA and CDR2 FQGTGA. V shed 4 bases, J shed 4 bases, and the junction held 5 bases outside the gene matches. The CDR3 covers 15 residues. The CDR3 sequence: CASSSSGSSPDTQYF. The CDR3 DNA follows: TGTGCCAGCAGCTCTAGCGGGAGTAGCCCAGATACGCAGTATTTT.

CDR3 sequence reads: CASSPPSATGHYTF. Here the CDR3 DNA reads TGTGCCAGCTCACCGCCATCCGCGACAGGCCACTACACCTTC. This chain links TRBV18 with TRBJ1-2, with a weak D call TRBD1 (6 bases). The CDR3 consists of 14 residues. CDR1 and CDR2 (germline): KGHSH, LQKENI. Trimming stripped 3 bases from V and 10 bases from J, with 18 bases between.

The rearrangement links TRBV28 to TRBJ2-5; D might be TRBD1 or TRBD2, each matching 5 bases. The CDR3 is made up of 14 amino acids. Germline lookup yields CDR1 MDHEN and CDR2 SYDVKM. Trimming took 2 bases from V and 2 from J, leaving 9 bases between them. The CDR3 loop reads CASSLDWGQETQYF. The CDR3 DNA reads TGTGCCAGCAGTTTAGATTGGGGGCAAGAGACCCAGTACTTC.

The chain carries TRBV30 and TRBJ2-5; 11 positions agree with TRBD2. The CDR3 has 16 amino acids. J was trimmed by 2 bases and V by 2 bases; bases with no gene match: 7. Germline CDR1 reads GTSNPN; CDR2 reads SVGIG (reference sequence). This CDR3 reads CAWSRWLAGGQETQYF. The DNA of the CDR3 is TGTGCCTGGAGTAGGTGGCTAGCGGGGGGACAAGAGACCCAGTACTTC.

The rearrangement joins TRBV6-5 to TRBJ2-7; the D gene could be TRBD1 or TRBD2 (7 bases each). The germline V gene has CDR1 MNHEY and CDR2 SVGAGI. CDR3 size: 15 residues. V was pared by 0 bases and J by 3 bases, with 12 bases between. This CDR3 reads CASSYSPRGGYEQYF. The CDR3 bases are TGTGCCAGCAGTTACTCTCCCAGGGGGGGCTACGAGCAGTACTTC.

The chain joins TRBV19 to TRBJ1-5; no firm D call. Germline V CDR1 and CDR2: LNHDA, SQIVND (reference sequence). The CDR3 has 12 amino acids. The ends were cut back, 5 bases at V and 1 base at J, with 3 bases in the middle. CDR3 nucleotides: TGTGCCAGTAGTGTAAGCAATCAGCCCCAGCATTTT. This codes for CASSVSNQPQHF.

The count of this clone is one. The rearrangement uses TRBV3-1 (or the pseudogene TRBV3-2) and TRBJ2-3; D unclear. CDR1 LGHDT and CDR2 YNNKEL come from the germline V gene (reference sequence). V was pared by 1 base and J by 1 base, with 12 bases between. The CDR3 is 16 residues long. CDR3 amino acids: CASSQVVNIGTDTQYF. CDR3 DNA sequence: TGTGCCAGCAGCCAAGTGGTCAACATAGGCACAGATACGCAGTATTTT.

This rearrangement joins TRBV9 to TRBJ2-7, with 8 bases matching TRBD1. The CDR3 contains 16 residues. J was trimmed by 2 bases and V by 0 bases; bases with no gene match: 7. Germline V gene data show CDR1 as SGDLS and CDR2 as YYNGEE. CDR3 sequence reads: CASSVGTGQVTYEQYF. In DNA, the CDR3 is TGTGCCAGCAGCGTAGGTACGGGACAGGTAACCTACGAGCAGTACTTC. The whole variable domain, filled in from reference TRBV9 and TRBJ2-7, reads DSGVTQTPKHLITATGQRVTLRCSPRSGDLSVYWYQQSLDQGLQFLIQYYNGEERAKGNILERFSAQQFPDLHSELNLSSLELGDSALYFCASSVGTGQVTYEQYFGPGTRLTVT.

The CDR3 reads CASSPPGFNYGYTF. The CDR3 nucleotides read TGTGCCAGCAGTCCGCCGGGATTTAACTATGGCTACACCTTC. The chain carries TRBV6-5 and TRBJ1-2; D call uncertain. The V gene lost 5 bases and the J gene lost 1 base, with 11 bases spanning the gap. The CDR3 is 14 residues long. Germline V gene sequence: CDR1 MNHEY, CDR2 SVGAGI.